Below are 14 T cell receptor beta chains sequenced from a single sample in a study of T cells in Graves' hyperthyroidism and ophthalmopathy. RNA transcripts yielded amplified TCR beta CDR3 regions. TCR CDR3 regions were first amplified by RT-PCR with HTBI primers. TCRdb recomputed calls from the multiplex PCR reads with MiXCR, one row per CDR3 protein. The table shows around 570,000 distinct CDR3 sequences, with 15% to 20% occurring only once. The material sequenced was blood. These TCRs come from a man aged 35 to 55 with Graves' ophthalmopathy.

This clonotype was seen ten or more times. This chain uses TRBV28 with TRBJ2-5, with unresolved D. The CDR3 has 11 residues. The V and J ends lost 7 bases and 5 bases respectively, with 8 bases between them. CDR1 is MDHEN, CDR2 SYDVKM, per germline. The DNA for the CDR3 is TGTGCCAGCACCTCGGAGGAGACCCAGTACTTC. Amino acid sequence: CASTSEETQYF.

This clonotype was counted ten times or more. This chain connects TRBV28 to TRBJ2-3; the match to TRBD2 covers 12 bases. V trimming: 6 bases; J trimming: 2 bases; junction bases outside the gene matches: 15. The germline V gene has CDR1 MDHEN and CDR2 SYDVKM. This CDR3 contains 19 residues. CDR3 nucleotides: TGTGCCAGCAGGAGCCGGGACTTCACTAGCGGGGGGTCCACAGATACGCAGTATTTT. Translated, it gives CASRSRDFTSGGSTDTQYF.

The chain is built from TRBV6-1 and TRBJ1-1, with D possibly matching TRBD1 (6 bases). V lost 6 bases to trimming and J lost 8 bases, with 19 bases between them. Per the germline V gene, CDR1 is MNHNS and CDR2 is SASEGT. The CDR3 spans 14 residues. CDR3 residues: CASRMRQDEREAFF. The CDR3 coding sequence is TGTGCCAGCAGGATGAGACAGGACGAAAGAGAAGCTTTCTTT.

In its sample, this clonotype was seen many times. The V call is TRBV18, the J call TRBJ2-7; possibly TRBD1 for D (5 bases). V lost 2 bases and J lost 4, with 12 bases in between. CDR1 and CDR2 (germline): KGHSH, LQKENI. CDR3 length: 14 amino acids. CDR3 nucleotides: TGTGCCAGCTCACCATTTGCACAGGCGTACGAGCAGTACTTC. Protein sequence: CASSPFAQAYEQYF.

The chain recombines TRBV29-1 with TRBJ1-3, with D maybe TRBD1 (6 bases). CDR3 size: 17 residues. The germline V gene encodes CDR1 SQVTM and CDR2 ANQGSEA. Trimming pared 7 bases from V and 0 bases from J, leaving 22 bases between. Written as DNA, the CDR3 is TGCAGCGCCCAAAGTGCGGGCGGACAGACCTCTGGAAACACCATATATTTT. Translated: CSAQSAGGQTSGNTIYF.

This clonotype has at least ten counts. This chain joins TRBV5-1 and TRBJ2-7; TRBD1 might be the D (6 bases). The CDR3 length is 14 residues. Deletions cut 3 bases from V and 7 bases from J, with 17 bases between. CDR1 is SGHRS and CDR2 is YFSETQ in the germline V gene. In DNA, the CDR3 is TGCGCCAGCAGCTCCCGGGACACCTGGGGGGAGCAGTACTTC. This gives the protein CASSSRDTWGEQYF.

Ten or more counts support this clonotype. The chain uses TRBV28 and TRBJ2-7; 7 nucleotides align to TRBD1. CDR1 is MDHEN, CDR2 SYDVKM, per germline. The ends lost 6 bases at V and 4 bases at J; junction bases unmatched: 6. This CDR3 is built from 13 residues. In DNA form, the CDR3 reads TGTGCCAGCAGACAGGGGAGAGATTACGAGCAGTACTTC. Amino acid sequence: CASRQGRDYEQYF. Using reference TRBV28 and TRBJ2-7 for the parts outside the CDR3, the full variable domain is DVKVTQSSRYLVKRTGEKVFLECVQDMDHENMFWYRQDPGLGLRLIYFSYDVKMKEKGDIPEGYSVSREKKERFSLILESASTNQTSMYLCASRQGRDYEQYFGPGTRLTVT.

In this sample, this clonotype turned up a few times. The J gene is TRBJ2-3, the V gene TRBV11-2; 14 nucleotides agree with TRBD2. Germline CDR1 is SGHAT and CDR2 is FQNNGV. This CDR3 spans 20 amino acids. V shed 8 bases and J 4 bases; nucleotides not matched to a gene: 20. This chain's CDR3 is CASGYPPTGTSGRVADTQYF. The CDR3 nucleotides are TGTGCCAGCGGATACCCCCCTACCGGGACTAGCGGGAGAGTTGCAGATACGCAGTATTTT.

This clonotype was found a few times. The chain couples TRBV7-6 to TRBJ2-5; 8 nucleotides agree with TRBD2. Germline trimming cut 5 bases from V and 2 bases from J; bases unmatched to any gene: 10. Germline loops: CDR1 SGHVS, CDR2 FNYEAQ. The CDR3 is 16 amino acids. CDR3 DNA: TGTGCCAGCAGCCTAAGGGGCGGGGGGACACAAGAGACCCAGTACTTC. Translating it yields CASSLRGGGTQETQYF.

This clonotype was observed at least ten times. This chain connects TRBV12-3 or TRBV12-4 to TRBJ1-1; TRBD1 might be the D (6 bases). V was shortened by 5 bases and J by 1 base, with 8 bases between the two germline ends. There are 13 residues in the CDR3. CDR3 region: CASSQTGNTEAFF. The CDR3 bases are TGTGCCAGCAGTCAGACAGGGAACACTGAAGCTTTCTTT.

This chain links TRBV20-1 with TRBJ2-7, with 7 bases lining up with TRBD1. The V segment lost 3 bases and the J segment 2 bases; nucleotides outside the gene matches: 7. The CDR3 runs 14 residues. In germline, CDR1 is DFQATT, CDR2 SNEGSKA (reference sequence). The CDR3 nucleotides read TGCAGTGCTAGTCCCCCGGGACAGACCTACGAGCAGTACTTC. This gives the protein CSASPPGQTYEQYF.

This clonotype was counted at least ten times. The chain joins TRBV28 to TRBJ2-1, with D tentatively TRBD1 (5 bases). Trimming left V 5 bases short and J 6 bases short, with 11 bases between. The CDR3 is 13 residues long. Per germline, CDR1 MDHEN and CDR2 SYDVKM. The CDR3 protein is CASSPRTFNEQFF. The CDR3 nucleotides read TGTGCCAGCAGTCCCCGGACATTCAATGAGCAGTTCTTC.

There are many counts of this clonotype. The chain couples TRBV2 to TRBJ1-5; the match to TRBD1 covers 11 bases. Germline values: CDR1 SNHLY, CDR2 FYNNEI. This CDR3 comprises 15 residues. Trimming at V came to 3 bases and at J to 6 bases, leaving 4 bases not matched to a gene. The CDR3 DNA sequence: TGTGCCAGCAGTGAGGGACAGGGGGTCAGTCAGCCCCAGCATTTT. It yields the protein CASSEGQGVSQPQHF.

The chain carries TRBV20-1 and TRBJ2-7; 8 nucleotides match TRBD1. J was trimmed by 3 bases and V by 5 bases; bases with no gene match: 6. This CDR3 is built from 13 residues. Germline V gives CDR1 DFQATT, CDR2 SNEGSKA (reference sequence). Here the CDR3 reads CSAQGARDYEQYF. DNA for the CDR3: TGCAGTGCTCAGGGGGCCCGAGACTACGAGCAGTACTTC.